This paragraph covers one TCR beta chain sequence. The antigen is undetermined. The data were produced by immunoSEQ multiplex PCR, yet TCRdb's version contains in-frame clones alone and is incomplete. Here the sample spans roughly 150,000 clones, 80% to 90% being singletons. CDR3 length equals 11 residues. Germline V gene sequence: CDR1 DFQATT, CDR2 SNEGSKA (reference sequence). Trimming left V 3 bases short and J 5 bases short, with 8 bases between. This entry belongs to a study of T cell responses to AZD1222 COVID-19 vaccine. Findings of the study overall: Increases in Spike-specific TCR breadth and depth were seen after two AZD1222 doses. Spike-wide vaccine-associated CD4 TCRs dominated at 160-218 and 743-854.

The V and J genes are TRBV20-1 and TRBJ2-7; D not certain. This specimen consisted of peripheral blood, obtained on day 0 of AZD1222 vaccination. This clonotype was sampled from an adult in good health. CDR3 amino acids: CSASWQNEQYF. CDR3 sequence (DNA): TGCAGTGCTAGTTGGCAGAACGAGCAGTACTTC.